Described below is a single T cell receptor (beta chain) sequence and its context. The target antigen is unknown. The repertoire was sequenced with immunoSEQ multiplex PCR; TCRdb's copy has only in-frame clones and lacks some. The sample has about 2 million clones; 85% to 95% are singletons. The study enrolled healthy HIV-negative adults without recent acute infections or vaccinations as donors. Both subsets, CD45RA+ naive and CD45RA-negative memory, were split from the CD4+ cells. This sample is part of a study of shared clonotypes between healthy human individuals. Study results and caveats: Lower generation probabilities were found for non-shared clonotypes than for those shared by all four donors.

The J segment lost 6 bases and the V segment lost 3 bases, leaving 5 bases of the junction unmatched. There are 15 residues in the CDR3. CDR1 MNHNY and CDR2 SVGAGI come from the germline V gene (reference sequence). This chain joins TRBV6-6 and TRBJ2-1; 10 bases align to TRBD2. The source material was naive CD4+ T cells sorted from blood. Subset reported: CD45RA+ positively selected. The TCR originated in a man younger than 35 in good health. The CDR3 bases are TGTGCCAGCAGTTATCTCCTAGCGGGAGTCAATGAGCAGTTCTTC. Protein product: CASSYLLAGVNEQFF.